This TCR beta chain comes out of a study (dated by TCRdb to 2021 to 2024). Results and caveats for the whole study, not just this receptor: Further investigation, including longitudinal sampling and assessment of a control group, is stated by the authors to be required.

Comments on this clone: The antigen this receptor binds is unknown. The record has no base qualities; no much larger clone is one base away.

CDR1 SGHDT and CDR2 YYEEEE were looked up in the germline V gene. The CDR3 covers 16 residues, taking in both the cysteine and the phenylalanine. Just the 48-base CDR3 DNA is kept, in frame starting at base 1. V is pruned by 2 bases and J by 3 bases, leaving 2 bases of the junction without a gene match. PBMCs were isolated from peripheral blood, and TCR beta sequencing was performed on genomic DNA from unsorted PBMCs. TCR beta chain repertoires were profiled by survey-level sequencing on the immunoSEQ platform. Under the source paper's analysis protocol: Repertoire diversity was quantified as the inverse Simpson index, and CDR3 amino acid length spectratypes and V-J pairing frequencies were compared. TCR beta CDR3 sequences were matched against VDJdb to annotate clonotypes specific to SARS-CoV-2, CMV, influenza A and EBV. The immuneACCESS repertoire file appears here via TCRdb, limited to in-frame rearrangements. These files lack a portion of the clones; in checked studies, under half of the deficit traces to unresolved V genes, and the cause of the others is not known. V and J calls and clone size are copied from that table; D and trimming were computed from the DNA. This sample lists approximately 70,000 clones; 80% to 95% were detected once. The ten largest clones add up to approximately 4.4% of the sample.

The source of this sequence is a man aged 35 to 55 with rheumatoid arthritis. The source material was PBMCs. The sequence is built from TRBV5-6 and TRBJ2-1, with TRBD2 matching 13 junction bases. The DNA sequence reads TGTGCCAGCAGCTTATGGACTAGCGGGAGCTACAATGAGCAGTTCTTC. Its coded protein is CASSLWTSGSYNEQFF.